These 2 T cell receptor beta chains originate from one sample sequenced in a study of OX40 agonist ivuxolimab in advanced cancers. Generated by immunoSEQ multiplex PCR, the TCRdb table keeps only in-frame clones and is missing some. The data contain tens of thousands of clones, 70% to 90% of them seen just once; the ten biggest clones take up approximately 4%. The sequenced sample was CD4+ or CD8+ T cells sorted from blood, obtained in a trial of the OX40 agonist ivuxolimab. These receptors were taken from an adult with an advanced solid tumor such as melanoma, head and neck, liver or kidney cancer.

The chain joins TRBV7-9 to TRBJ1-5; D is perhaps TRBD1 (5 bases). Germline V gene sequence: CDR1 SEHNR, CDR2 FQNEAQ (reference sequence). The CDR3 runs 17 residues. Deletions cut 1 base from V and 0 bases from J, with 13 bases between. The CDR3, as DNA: TGTGCCAGCAGCTTAGTGAGACAGCCATATAGCAATCAGCCCCAGCATTTT. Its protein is CASSLVRQPYSNQPQHF.

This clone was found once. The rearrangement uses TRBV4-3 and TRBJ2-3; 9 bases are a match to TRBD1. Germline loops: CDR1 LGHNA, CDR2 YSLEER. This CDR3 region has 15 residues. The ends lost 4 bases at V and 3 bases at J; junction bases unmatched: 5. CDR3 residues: CASSPGTGFTDTQYF. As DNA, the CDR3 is TGCGCCAGCAGCCCCGGGACAGGGTTTACAGATACGCAGTATTTT.